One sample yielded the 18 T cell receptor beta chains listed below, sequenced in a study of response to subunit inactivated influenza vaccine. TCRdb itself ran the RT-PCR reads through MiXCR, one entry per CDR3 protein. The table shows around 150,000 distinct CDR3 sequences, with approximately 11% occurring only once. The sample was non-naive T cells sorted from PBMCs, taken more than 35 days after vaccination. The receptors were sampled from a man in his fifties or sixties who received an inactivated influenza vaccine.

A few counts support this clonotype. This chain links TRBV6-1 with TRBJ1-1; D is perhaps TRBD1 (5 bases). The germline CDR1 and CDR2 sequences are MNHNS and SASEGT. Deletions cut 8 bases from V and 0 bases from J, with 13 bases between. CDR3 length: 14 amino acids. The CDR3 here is CASQWGSLNTEAFF. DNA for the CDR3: TGTGCCAGCCAATGGGGCAGCCTGAACACTGAAGCTTTCTTT.

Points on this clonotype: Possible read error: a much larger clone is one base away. The CDR3 DNA follows: TGTGCCAGCAGTATTACAGGGGGAGGCACCGGGGAGCTGTTTTTT. Translating gives CASSITGGGTGELFF. V usage is TRBV2 and J usage is TRBJ2-2; 8 positions match TRBD1. Losses at the gene ends were 5 bases for V and 4 bases for J; bases not matched to a gene: 6. Germline CDR1 is SNHLY and CDR2 is FYNNEI. This CDR3 region has 15 residues.

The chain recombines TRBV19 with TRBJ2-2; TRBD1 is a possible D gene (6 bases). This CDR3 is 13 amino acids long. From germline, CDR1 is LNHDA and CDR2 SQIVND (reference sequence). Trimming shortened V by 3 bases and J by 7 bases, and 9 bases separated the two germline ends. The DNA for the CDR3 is TGTGCCAGTAGTATGCAGGGGTTCGGGGAGCTGTTTTTT. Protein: CASSMQGFGELFF.

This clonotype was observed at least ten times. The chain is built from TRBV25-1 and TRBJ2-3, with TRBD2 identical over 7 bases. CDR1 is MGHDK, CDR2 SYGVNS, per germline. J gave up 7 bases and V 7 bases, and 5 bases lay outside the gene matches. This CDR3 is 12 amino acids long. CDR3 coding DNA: TGTGCCAGCACCGGAGCGGGGCATACGCAGTATTTT. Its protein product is CASTGAGHTQYF. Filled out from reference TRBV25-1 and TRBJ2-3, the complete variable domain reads EADIYQTPRYLVIGTGKKITLECSQTMGHDKMYWYQQDPGMELHLIHYSYGVNSTEKGDLSSESTVSRIRTEHFPLTLESARPSHTSQYLCASTGAGHTQYFGPGTRLTVL.

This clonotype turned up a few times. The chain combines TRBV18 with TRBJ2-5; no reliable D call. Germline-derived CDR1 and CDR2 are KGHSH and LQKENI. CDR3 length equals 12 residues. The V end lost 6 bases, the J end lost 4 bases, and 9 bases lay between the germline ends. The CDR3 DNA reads TGTGCCAGCTCCCAGGCAGGAGAGACCCAGTACTTC. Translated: CASSQAGETQYF.

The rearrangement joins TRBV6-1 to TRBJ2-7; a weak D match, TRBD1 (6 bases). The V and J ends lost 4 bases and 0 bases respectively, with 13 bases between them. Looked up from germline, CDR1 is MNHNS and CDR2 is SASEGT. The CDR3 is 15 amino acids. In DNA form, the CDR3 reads TGTGCCAGCAGTGGTAGGGGACACCTCTCCTACGAGCAGTACTTC. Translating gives CASSGRGHLSYEQYF.

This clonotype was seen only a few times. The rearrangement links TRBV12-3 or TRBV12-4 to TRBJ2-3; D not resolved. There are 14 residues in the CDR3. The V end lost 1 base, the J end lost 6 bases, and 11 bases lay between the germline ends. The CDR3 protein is CASSLVQPTDTQYF. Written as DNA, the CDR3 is TGTGCCAGCAGTTTAGTCCAACCCACCGATACGCAGTATTTT.

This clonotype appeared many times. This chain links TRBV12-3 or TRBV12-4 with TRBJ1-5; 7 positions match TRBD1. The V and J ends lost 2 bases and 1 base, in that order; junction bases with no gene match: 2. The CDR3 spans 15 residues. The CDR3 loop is CASSLSGGSNQPQHF. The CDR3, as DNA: TGTGCCAGCAGTTTATCAGGGGGGAGCAATCAGCCCCAGCATTTT.

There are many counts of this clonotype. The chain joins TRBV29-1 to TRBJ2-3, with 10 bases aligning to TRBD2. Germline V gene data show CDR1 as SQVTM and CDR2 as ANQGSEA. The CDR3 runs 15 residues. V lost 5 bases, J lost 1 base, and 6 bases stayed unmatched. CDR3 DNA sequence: TGCAGCGTTACCATGGGGACTAGCGGCACAGATACGCAGTATTTT. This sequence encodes CSVTMGTSGTDTQYF.

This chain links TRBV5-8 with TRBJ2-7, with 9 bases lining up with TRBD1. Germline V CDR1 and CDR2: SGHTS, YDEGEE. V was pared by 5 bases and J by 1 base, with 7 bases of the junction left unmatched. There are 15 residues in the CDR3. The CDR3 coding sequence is TGTGCCAGCAGTCACTCCGGGACAGGGTCCTACGAGCAGTACTTC. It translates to CASSHSGTGSYEQYF.

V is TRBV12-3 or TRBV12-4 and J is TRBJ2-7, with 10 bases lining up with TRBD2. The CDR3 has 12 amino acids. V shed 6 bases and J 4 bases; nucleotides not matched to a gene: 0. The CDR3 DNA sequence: TGTGCCAGCAGACTAGCGGGATACGAGCAGTACTTC. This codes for CASRLAGYEQYF.

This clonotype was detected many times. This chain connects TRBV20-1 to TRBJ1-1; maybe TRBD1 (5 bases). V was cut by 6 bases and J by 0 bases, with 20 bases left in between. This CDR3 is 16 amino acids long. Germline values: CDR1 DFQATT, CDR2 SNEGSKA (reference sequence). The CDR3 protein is CSACRFRDWMNTEAFF. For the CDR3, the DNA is TGCAGTGCCTGCAGGTTTCGGGACTGGATGAACACTGAAGCTTTCTTT.

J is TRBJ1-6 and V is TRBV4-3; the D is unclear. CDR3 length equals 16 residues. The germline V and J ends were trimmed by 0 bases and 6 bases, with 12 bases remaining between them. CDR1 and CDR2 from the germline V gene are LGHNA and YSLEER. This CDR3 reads CASSQDLGLTNSPLHF. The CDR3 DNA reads TGCGCCAGCAGCCAAGATTTGGGGTTGACTAATTCACCCCTCCACTTT.

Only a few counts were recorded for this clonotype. The CDR3 DNA reads TGTGCCACCAGCAGAGACGTCATTCGGTCAGGCTGGAACACCGGGGAGCTGTTTTTT. It codes for CATSRDVIRSGWNTGELFF. This sequence joins TRBV15 and TRBJ2-2; D remains ambiguous. Between the trimmed V and J ends, which lost 0 bases and 1 base, there was a span of 18 bases. This CDR3 is 19 amino acids long. CDR1 is LNHNV, CDR2 YYDKDF, per germline (reference sequence).

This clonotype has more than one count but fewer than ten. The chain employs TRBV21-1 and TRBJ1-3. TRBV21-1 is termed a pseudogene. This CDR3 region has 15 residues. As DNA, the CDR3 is TGTGCCAGCAGCCTAGCACGGACTCATGGAAACACCATATATTTT. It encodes CASSLARTHGNTIYF.

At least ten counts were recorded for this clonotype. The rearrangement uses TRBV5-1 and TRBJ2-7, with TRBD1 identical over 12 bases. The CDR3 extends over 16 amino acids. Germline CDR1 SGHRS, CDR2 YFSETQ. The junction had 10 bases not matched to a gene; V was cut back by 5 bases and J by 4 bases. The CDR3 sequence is CASRTAPGQGAYEQYF. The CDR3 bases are TGCGCCAGCAGAACCGCCCCGGGACAGGGGGCGTACGAGCAGTACTTC.

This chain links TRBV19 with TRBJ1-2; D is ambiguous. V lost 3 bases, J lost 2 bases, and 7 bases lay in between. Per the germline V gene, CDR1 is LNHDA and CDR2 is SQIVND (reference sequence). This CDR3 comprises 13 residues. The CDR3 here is CASSIEGNYGYTF. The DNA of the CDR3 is TGTGCCAGTAGTATCGAGGGAAACTATGGCTACACCTTC. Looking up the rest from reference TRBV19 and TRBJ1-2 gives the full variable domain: DGGITQSPKYLFRKEGQNVTLSCEQNLNHDAMYWYRQDPGQGLRLIYYSQIVNDFQKGDIAEGYSVSREKKESFPLTVTSAQKNPTAFYLCASSIEGNYGYTFGSGTRLTVV.

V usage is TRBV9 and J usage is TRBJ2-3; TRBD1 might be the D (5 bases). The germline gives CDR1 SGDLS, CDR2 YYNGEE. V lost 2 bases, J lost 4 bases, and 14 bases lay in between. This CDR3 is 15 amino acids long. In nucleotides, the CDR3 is TGTGCCAGCAGCGTTACCGTCATAGGGGCAGATACGCAGTATTTT. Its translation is CASSVTVIGADTQYF.